The 2 T cell receptor beta chains presented below share a single source sample, sequenced in a study of B cell selection in AIRE deficiency. TCRdb's table, derived via immunoSEQ multiplex PCR, lists solely in-frame clones and lacks some. The data hold approximately 19,000 clones, with roughly 97% observed a single time. CD4+CD127+ cells were sorted as the conventional CD4 T cells. The material sequenced was conventional CD4+ T cells sorted from PBMCs. The source is a human donor with AIRE deficiency.

The genes are TRBV5-5 and TRBJ2-1; 8 positions match TRBD2. CDR1 SGHKS and CDR2 YYEKEE come from the germline V gene (reference sequence). The length of the CDR3 is 15 residues. J was trimmed by 3 bases and V by 4 bases; bases with no gene match: 6. The CDR3 DNA is TGTGCCAGCAGCCCGATTAGCGGGGTCTACAATGAGCAGTTCTTC. The encoded protein is CASSPISGVYNEQFF.

In this sample, this clone turned up once. The chain joins TRBV18 to TRBJ2-7; tentative D call: TRBD2 (5 bases). Deletions cut 1 base from V and 5 bases from J, with 9 bases between. The CDR3 loop spans 13 amino acids. CDR1 KGHSH and CDR2 LQKENI come from the germline V gene. The CDR3 DNA reads TGTGCCAGCTCACCACGGCGGCGGGACGAGCAGTACTTC. Translated: CASSPRRRDEQYF.